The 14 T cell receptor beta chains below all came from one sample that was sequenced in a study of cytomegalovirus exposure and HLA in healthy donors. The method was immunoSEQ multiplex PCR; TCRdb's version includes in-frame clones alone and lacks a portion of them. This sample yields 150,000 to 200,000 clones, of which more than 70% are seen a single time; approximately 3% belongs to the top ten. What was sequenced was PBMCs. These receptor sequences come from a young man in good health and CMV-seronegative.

For the CDR3, the DNA is TGTGCCAGCAGCGGTGGGACAGTCTACGAGCAGTACTTC. This gives the protein CASSGGTVYEQYF. This chain connects TRBV7-9 to TRBJ2-7; TRBD1 agrees at 7 bases. CDR3 length equals 13 residues. Germline loops: CDR1 SEHNR, CDR2 FQNEAQ (reference sequence). After removal of 5 bases from V and 3 bases from J, the junction contained 4 bases not matched to a gene.

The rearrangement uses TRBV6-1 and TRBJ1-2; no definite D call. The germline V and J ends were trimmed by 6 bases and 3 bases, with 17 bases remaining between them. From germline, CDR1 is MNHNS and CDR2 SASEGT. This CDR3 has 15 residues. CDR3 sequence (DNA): TGTGCCAGCAGGGGCATTGGTGGGTCGGACTATGGCTACACCTTC. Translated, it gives CASRGIGGSDYGYTF.

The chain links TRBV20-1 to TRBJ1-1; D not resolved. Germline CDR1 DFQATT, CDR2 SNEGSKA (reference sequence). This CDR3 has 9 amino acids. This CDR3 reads CTTGTEAFF. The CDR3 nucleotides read TGCACTACGGGCACTGAAGCTTTCTTT.

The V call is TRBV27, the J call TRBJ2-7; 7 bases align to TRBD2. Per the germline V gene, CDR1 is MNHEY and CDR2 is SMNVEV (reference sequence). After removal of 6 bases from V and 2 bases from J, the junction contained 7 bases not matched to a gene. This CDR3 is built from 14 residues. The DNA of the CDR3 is TGTGCCAGCAGGCGCGCTAGCGGAACCTACGAGCAGTACTTC. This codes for CASRRASGTYEQYF.

This CDR3 reads CASSFGTGGGEQYF. The CDR3 DNA reads as TGCGCCAGCAGCTTTGGGACAGGGGGTGGCGAGCAGTACTTC. The chain combines TRBV5-1 with TRBJ2-7; TRBD1 aligns across 11 bases. V was pared by 2 bases and J by 6 bases, with 4 bases of the junction left unmatched. Germline V gene sequence: CDR1 SGHRS, CDR2 YFSETQ. The CDR3 extends over 14 amino acids.

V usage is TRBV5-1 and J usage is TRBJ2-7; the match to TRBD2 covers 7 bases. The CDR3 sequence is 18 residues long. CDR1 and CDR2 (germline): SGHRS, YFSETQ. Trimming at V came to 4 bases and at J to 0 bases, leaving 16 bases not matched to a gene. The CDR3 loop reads CASSKEGSGVAFSYEQYF. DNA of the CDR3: TGCGCCAGCAGCAAGGAAGGCAGCGGGGTGGCCTTCTCCTACGAGCAGTACTTC.

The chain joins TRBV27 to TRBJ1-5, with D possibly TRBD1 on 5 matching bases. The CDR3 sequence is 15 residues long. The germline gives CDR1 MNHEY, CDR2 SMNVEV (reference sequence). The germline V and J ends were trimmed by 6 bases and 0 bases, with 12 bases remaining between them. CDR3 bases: TGTGCCAGCAGCCCCGACAGTTTTAGCAATCAGCCCCAGCATTTT. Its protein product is CASSPDSFSNQPQHF.

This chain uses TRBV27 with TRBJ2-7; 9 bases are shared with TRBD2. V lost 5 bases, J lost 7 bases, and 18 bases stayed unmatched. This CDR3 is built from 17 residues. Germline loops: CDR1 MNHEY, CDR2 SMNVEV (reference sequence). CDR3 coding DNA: TGTGCCAGCAGTCCGTACGGCGCGGGGGGGCCTCGAAGAGAGCAGTACGTC. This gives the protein CASSPYGAGGPRREQYV.

CDR3 sequence: CASSVDRGYGYTF. DNA of the CDR3: TGTGCCAGCAGCGTAGACAGGGGCTATGGCTACACCTTC. The chain couples TRBV28 to TRBJ1-2, with 8 nucleotides matching TRBD1. The V gene end was trimmed by 6 bases and the J gene end by 4 bases; junction bases not matched to a gene: 4. The CDR3 contains 13 residues. Germline assignment: CDR1 MDHEN and CDR2 SYDVKM.

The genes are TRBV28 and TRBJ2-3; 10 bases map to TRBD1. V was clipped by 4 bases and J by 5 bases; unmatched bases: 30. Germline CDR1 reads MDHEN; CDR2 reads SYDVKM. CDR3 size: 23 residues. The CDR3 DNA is TGTGCCAGCAGTTCCACGACACCACCCAGGGATACCCGCGAGGACAGGGGGAGAGATACGCAGTATTTT. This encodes CASSSTTPPRDTREDRGRDTQYF.

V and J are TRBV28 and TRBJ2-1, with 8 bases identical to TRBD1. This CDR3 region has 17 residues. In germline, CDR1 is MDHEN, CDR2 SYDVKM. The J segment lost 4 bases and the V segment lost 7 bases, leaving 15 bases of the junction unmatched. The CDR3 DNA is TGTGCCAGCATCCCCGGCGGACGACAGGGGTCTTACAATGAGCAGTTCTTC. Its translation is CASIPGGRQGSYNEQFF.

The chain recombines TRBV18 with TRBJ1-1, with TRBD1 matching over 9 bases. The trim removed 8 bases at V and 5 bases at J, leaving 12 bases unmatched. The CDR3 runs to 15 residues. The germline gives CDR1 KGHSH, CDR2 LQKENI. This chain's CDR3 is CASTTQGAHGTEAFF. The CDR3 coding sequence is TGTGCCAGCACGACACAGGGGGCGCACGGGACTGAAGCTTTCTTT.

The CDR3, as DNA: TGTGCCAGCAGTTTATCGAGAGGGGAGGAAGATACGCAGTATTTT. Its protein is CASSLSRGEEDTQYF. V gene TRBV27 combines with J gene TRBJ2-3; tentative D call: TRBD2 (6 bases). The germline V and J ends were trimmed by 0 bases and 5 bases, with 12 bases remaining between them. Germline V gene sequence: CDR1 MNHEY, CDR2 SMNVEV (reference sequence). The CDR3 spans 15 residues.

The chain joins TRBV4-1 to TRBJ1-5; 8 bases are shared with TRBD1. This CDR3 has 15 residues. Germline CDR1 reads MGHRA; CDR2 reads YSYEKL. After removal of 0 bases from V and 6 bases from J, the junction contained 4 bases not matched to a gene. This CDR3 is CASSQDRGLGQPQHF. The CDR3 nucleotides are TGCGCCAGCAGCCAAGACAGGGGGCTCGGTCAGCCCCAGCATTTT.